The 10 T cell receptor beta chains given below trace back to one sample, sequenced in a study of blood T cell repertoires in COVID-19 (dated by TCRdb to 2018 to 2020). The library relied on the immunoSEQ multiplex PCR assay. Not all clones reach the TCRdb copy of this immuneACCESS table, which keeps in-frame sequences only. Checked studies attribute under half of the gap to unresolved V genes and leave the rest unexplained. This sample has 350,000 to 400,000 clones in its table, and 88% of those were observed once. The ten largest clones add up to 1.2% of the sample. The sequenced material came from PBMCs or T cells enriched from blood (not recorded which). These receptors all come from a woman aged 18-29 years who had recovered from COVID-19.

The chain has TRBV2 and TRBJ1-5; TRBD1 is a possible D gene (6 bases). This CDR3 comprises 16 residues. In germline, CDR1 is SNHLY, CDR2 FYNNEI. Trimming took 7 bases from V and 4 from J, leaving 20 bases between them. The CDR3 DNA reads TGTGCCAGCACTAAACCTGGACAGACTGGAAATCAGCCCCAGCATTTT. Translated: CASTKPGQTGNQPQHF.

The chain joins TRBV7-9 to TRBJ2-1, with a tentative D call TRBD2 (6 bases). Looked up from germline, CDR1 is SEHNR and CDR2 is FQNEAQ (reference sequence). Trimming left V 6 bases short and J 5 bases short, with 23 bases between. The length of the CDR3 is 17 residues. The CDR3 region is CASSATRSLGGNNEQFF. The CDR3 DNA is TGTGCCAGCAGTGCCACCCGATCACTCGGGGGAAACAATGAGCAGTTCTTC.

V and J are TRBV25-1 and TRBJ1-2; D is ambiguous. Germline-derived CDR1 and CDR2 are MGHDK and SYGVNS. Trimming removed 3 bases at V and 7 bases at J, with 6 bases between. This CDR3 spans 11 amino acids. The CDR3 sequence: CASSDYSGYTF. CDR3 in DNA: TGTGCCAGCAGTGATTATTCTGGCTACACCTTC.

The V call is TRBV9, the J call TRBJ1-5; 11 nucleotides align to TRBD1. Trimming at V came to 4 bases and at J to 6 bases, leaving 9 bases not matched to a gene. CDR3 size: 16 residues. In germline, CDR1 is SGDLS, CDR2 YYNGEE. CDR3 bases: TGTGCCAGCAGCTCCGGGGACAGGGGGAAGGGTCAGCCCCAGCATTTT. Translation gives CASSSGDRGKGQPQHF.

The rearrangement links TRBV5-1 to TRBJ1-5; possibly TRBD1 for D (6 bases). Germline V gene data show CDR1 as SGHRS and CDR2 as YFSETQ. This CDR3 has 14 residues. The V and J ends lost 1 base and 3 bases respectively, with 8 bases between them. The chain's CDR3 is CASSLSGANQPQHF. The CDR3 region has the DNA TGCGCCAGCAGCTTGTCAGGGGCCAATCAGCCCCAGCATTTT.

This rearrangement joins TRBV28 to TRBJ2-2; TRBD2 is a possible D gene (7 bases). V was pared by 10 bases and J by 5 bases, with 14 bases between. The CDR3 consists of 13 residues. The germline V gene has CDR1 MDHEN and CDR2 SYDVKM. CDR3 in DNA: TGTGCCACCTCTGGGAGGGGGACCGGGGAGCTGTTTTTT. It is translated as CATSGRGTGELFF.

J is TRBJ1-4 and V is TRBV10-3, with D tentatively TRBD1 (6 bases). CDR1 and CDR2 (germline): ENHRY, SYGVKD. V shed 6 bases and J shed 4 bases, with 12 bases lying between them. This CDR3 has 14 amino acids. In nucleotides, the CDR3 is TGTGCCATCAGCCCAGACAGGCTTAATGAAAAACTGTTTTTT. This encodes CAISPDRLNEKLFF.

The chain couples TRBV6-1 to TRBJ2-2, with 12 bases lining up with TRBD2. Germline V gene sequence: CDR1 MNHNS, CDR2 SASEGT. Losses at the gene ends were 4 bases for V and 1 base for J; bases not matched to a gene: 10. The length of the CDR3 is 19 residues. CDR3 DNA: TGTGCCAGCAGTGCCCCCCCGCTAGCGGGGGGGTGGAACACCGGGGAGCTGTTTTTT. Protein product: CASSAPPLAGGWNTGELFF.

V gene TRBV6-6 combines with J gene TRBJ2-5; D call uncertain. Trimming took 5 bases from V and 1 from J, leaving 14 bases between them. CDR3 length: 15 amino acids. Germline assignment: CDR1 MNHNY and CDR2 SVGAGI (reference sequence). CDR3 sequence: CASSTALTSQETQYF. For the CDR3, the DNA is TGTGCCAGCAGTACAGCCCTAACCAGCCAAGAGACCCAGTACTTC.

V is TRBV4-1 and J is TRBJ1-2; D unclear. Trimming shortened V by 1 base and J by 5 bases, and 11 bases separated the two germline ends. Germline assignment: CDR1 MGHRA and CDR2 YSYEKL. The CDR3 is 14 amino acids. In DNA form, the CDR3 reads TGCGCCAGCAGCCAAGTTAGTCCTTCGTATGGCTACACCTTC. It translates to CASSQVSPSYGYTF.